Below, 14 T cell receptor beta chains from the same sample are listed, as sequenced in a study of PD-1 blockade in classical Hodgkin lymphoma. Each patient experienced a relapse that followed autologous stem cell transplantation, and brentuximab vedotin exposure varied. Starting with thawed PBMCs, CD4+ T cells were purified by magnetic negative selection. The method was immunoSEQ multiplex PCR; TCRdb's version includes in-frame clones alone and lacks a portion of them. The profile shows approximately 25,000 clones, 84% of them singletons. The sequencing used CD4+ T cells from blood, collected at baseline. The source of these receptors is a human donor with classical Hodgkin lymphoma.

The V gene is TRBV21-1, the J gene TRBJ2-7; TRBD1, as called in the table, went unchecked against the DNA. TRBV21-1 is a known pseudogene. This CDR3 is 14 amino acids long. The DNA of the CDR3 is TGTGCCAGCTCTTACGGGACAGGGCATTACGAGCAGTACTTC. It yields the protein CASSYGTGHYEQYF.

This clone appeared a single time. This chain connects TRBV19 to TRBJ1-2, with D possibly matching TRBD1 (5 bases). CDR1 LNHDA and CDR2 SQIVND come from the germline V gene (reference sequence). The CDR3 has 17 amino acids. V lost 6 bases and J lost 1, with 21 bases in between. This CDR3 reads CASRSLGVWTFNYGYTF. The CDR3 DNA follows: TGTGCCAGTAGATCCTTAGGGGTCTGGACTTTTAACTATGGCTACACCTTC.

This clone has a handful of counts. J is TRBJ2-5 and V is TRBV5-1, with D unclear. The length of the CDR3 is 15 residues. Looked up from germline, CDR1 is SGHRS and CDR2 is YFSETQ. V shed 2 bases and J shed 0 bases, with 11 bases lying between them. The CDR3 coding sequence is TGCGCCAGCAGCTTAACGTGGCAGAACCAAGAGACCCAGTACTTC. Residues: CASSLTWQNQETQYF.

The CDR3 DNA follows: TGTGCCAGCAAGGGACTAGTGGGCCCCGGGGAGCTGTTTTTT. It is translated as CASKGLVGPGELFF. The gene calls are TRBV6-1 and TRBJ2-2; 8 bases are shared with TRBD2. Germline trimming cut 7 bases from V and 6 bases from J; bases unmatched to any gene: 7. CDR3 length equals 14 residues. Looked up from germline, CDR1 is MNHNS and CDR2 is SASEGT.

This sequence joins TRBV5-1 and TRBJ2-2; a weak D match, TRBD1 (6 bases). This CDR3 is built from 14 residues. Germline loops: CDR1 SGHRS, CDR2 YFSETQ. V shed 6 bases and J shed 5 bases, with 14 bases lying between them. The CDR3 spells CASNPTGGTGELFF. The CDR3 DNA follows: TGCGCCAGCAACCCGACAGGCGGTACCGGGGAGCTGTTTTTT.

The rearrangement joins TRBV5-5 to TRBJ2-1; TRBD2 matches 9 bases. The trim removed 0 bases at V and 7 bases at J, leaving 5 bases unmatched. Germline CDR1 reads SGHKS; CDR2 reads YYEKEE (reference sequence). The CDR3 totals 15 residues. The chain's CDR3 is CASSLAAGGMNEQFF. DNA of the CDR3: TGTGCCAGCAGCTTGGCGGCGGGGGGGATGAATGAGCAGTTCTTC.

The chain links TRBV5-1 to TRBJ2-2, with a weak D call TRBD1 (5 bases). Trimming stripped 2 bases from V and 1 base from J, with 15 bases between. The CDR3 covers 17 residues. CDR1 SGHRS and CDR2 YFSETQ come from the germline V gene. As DNA, the CDR3 is TGCGCCAGCAGCTTATCCAGGACACCCAAGAACACCGGGGAGCTGTTTTTT. Translation gives CASSLSRTPKNTGELFF.

The chain is built from TRBV29-1 and TRBJ2-7, with D unclear. The CDR3 loop spans 12 amino acids. Per the germline V gene, CDR1 is SQVTM and CDR2 is ANQGSEA. Trimming left V 4 bases short and J 5 bases short, with 12 bases between. CDR3 loop: CSVVSGTDEQYF. In DNA, the CDR3 is TGCAGCGTTGTTAGTGGTACCGACGAGCAGTACTTC.

This clone occurred once. This rearrangement joins TRBV9 to TRBJ2-7, with 9 bases fitting TRBD2. V lost 1 base and J lost 4; bases outside the gene matches: 3. The CDR3 sequence is 14 residues long. Germline CDR1 is SGDLS and CDR2 is YYNGEE. CDR3 DNA: TGTGCCAGCAGCGTAAGTCTAGCGGGGTACGAGCAGTACTTC. This codes for CASSVSLAGYEQYF.

The gene calls are TRBV28 and TRBJ2-7; 11 bases are a match to TRBD1. The CDR3 length is 15 residues. Germline CDR1 reads MDHEN; CDR2 reads SYDVKM. The V segment lost 5 bases and the J segment 5 bases; nucleotides outside the gene matches: 8. CDR3 amino acids: CASSPPDRGHHEQYF. The CDR3 region has the DNA TGTGCCAGCAGTCCGCCGGACAGGGGGCACCACGAGCAGTACTTC.

The chain is built from TRBV30 and TRBJ1-5; the D gene is possibly TRBD1 (5 bases). This CDR3 region has 12 residues. The V gene lost 0 bases and the J gene lost 7 bases, with 7 bases spanning the gap. Germline CDR1 reads GTSNPN; CDR2 reads SVGIG (reference sequence). The CDR3 loop reads CAWSVGVQPQHF. The CDR3 DNA follows: TGTGCCTGGAGTGTAGGGGTCCAGCCCCAGCATTTT.

The J gene is TRBJ2-7, the V gene TRBV7-9; D possibly matches TRBD1 or TRBD2 (5 bases each). The V and J ends lost 5 bases and 3 bases respectively, with 11 bases between them. Germline V gene data show CDR1 as SEHNR and CDR2 as FQNEAQ (reference sequence). This CDR3 region has 13 residues. Here the CDR3 reads CASSRDHLYEQYF. DNA for the CDR3: TGTGCCAGCAGCCGGGACCACCTCTACGAGCAGTACTTC.

This chain joins TRBV29-1 and TRBJ2-1, with D possibly being TRBD2 (7 bases). This CDR3 contains 11 residues. Trimming removed 7 bases from V and 12 bases from J, with 16 bases in between. Looked up from germline, CDR1 is SQVTM and CDR2 is ANQGSEA. The CDR3, as DNA: TGCAGCGATCGGAGGAGGGGGGGGCAGTTCTTC. Amino acids: CSDRRRGGQFF.

This clone was detected once. The genes are TRBV14 and TRBJ1-2; 7 nucleotides agree with TRBD1. This CDR3 is built from 16 residues. Germline V CDR1 and CDR2: SGHDN, FVKESK. Losses at the gene ends were 1 base for V and 7 bases for J; bases not matched to a gene: 12. The CDR3 spells CASSQGLQGFWSGYTF. The CDR3 DNA reads TGTGCCAGCAGCCAAGGGCTACAGGGGTTTTGGAGTGGCTACACCTTC.